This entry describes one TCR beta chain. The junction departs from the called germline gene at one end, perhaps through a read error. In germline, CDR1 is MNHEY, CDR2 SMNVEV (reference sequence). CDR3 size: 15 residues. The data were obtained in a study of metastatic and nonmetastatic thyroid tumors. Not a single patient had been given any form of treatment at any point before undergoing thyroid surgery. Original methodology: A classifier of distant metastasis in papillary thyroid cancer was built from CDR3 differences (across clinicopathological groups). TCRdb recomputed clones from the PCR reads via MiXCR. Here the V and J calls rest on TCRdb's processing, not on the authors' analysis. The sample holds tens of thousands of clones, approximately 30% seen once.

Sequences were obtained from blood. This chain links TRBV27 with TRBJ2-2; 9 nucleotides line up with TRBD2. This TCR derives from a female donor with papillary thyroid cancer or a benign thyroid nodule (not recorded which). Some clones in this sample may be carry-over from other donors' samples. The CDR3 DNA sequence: TGTGCCAGCACCGGAATAGCGGGAGAGACCGGGGAGATGTTTTTT. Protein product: CASTGIAGETGEMFF.